These 5 T cell receptor beta chains came from one sample sequenced in a study of early stage breast cancer tumors. Using immunoSEQ multiplex PCR, the repertoire was profiled, and TCRdb retains in-frame clones only, with some absent. The sample contains 25,000 to 30,000 clones, 50% to 75% of which appear only once. The sequencing sample was made of breast tumor tissue. The origin of the receptors is a person aged 45 to 59 with breast cancer.

This clone has ten or more counts. The chain is built from TRBV18 and TRBJ1-5; maybe TRBD1 (5 bases). This CDR3 contains 16 residues. V lost 3 bases and J 0 bases, leaving 12 bases between the germline ends. Germline lookup yields CDR1 KGHSH and CDR2 LQKENI. The CDR3: CASSPRQLSSNQPQHF. In nucleotides, the CDR3 is TGTGCCAGCTCACCGCGACAGCTTTCTAGCAATCAGCCCCAGCATTTT.

This clone was recorded a few times. J is TRBJ1-1 and V is TRBV28; possibly TRBD1 for D (5 bases). CDR3 length: 14 amino acids. Trimming shortened V by 2 bases and J by 7 bases, and 14 bases separated the two germline ends. Germline lookup yields CDR1 MDHEN and CDR2 SYDVKM. CDR3 protein: CASSLGQGLGEAFF. CDR3 nucleotide sequence: TGTGCCAGCAGTTTAGGGCAGGGCCTAGGTGAAGCTTTCTTT. Drawing the rest from reference TRBV28 and TRBJ1-1, the complete variable domain is DVKVTQSSRYLVKRTGEKVFLECVQDMDHENMFWYRQDPGLGLRLIYFSYDVKMKEKGDIPEGYSVSREKKERFSLILESASTNQTSMYLCASSLGQGLGEAFFGQGTRLTVV.

The gene calls are TRBV4-2 and TRBJ1-1; D is ambiguous. This CDR3 comprises 14 residues. Germline CDR1 LGHNA, CDR2 YNFKEQ. V lost 1 base, J lost 4 bases, and 10 bases lay in between. CDR3 protein: CASSQVIGSTEAFF. The CDR3 bases are TGTGCCAGCAGCCAAGTAATTGGAAGCACTGAAGCTTTCTTT.

This rearrangement joins TRBV7-2 to TRBJ2-2; D uncertain. V was clipped by 2 bases and J by 2 bases, with 6 bases between them. The CDR3 runs to 14 residues. From germline, CDR1 is SGHTA and CDR2 FQGNSA. The DNA for the CDR3 is TGTGCCAGCAGCTTACGGAGTAACACCGGGGAGCTGTTTTTT. This gives the protein CASSLRSNTGELFF.

The V and J genes are TRBV7-9 and TRBJ1-4; maybe TRBD1 (6 bases). This CDR3 is 16 amino acids long. From germline, CDR1 is SEHNR and CDR2 FQNEAQ (reference sequence). V was trimmed by 4 bases and J by 4 bases, leaving 16 bases between them. The CDR3 coding sequence is TGTGCCAGCAGCTCGGCGGGGGGGGCCGATAATGAAAAACTGTTTTTT. This encodes CASSSAGGADNEKLFF.